These 31 T cell receptor beta chains were all obtained from the same sample, sequenced in a study of control samples from healthy donors and cancer patients. Using immunoSEQ multiplex PCR, the repertoire was profiled, and TCRdb retains in-frame clones only, with some absent. This table holds roughly 90,000 clones, approximately 88% found once. Sequencing used PBMCs. The receptor source for this set is a woman in her fifties or sixties with colorectal cancer.

The table lists this clone with a few counts. The chain uses TRBV5-5 and TRBJ1-5; TRBD1 agrees at 7 bases. Germline V gene lookup returns CDR1 SGHKS and CDR2 YYEKEE (reference sequence). The length of the CDR3 is 15 residues. With 0 bases clipped from V and 6 bases from J, the junction kept 6 bases outside the gene matches. The CDR3 reads CASSLERQGSQPQHF. CDR3 in DNA: TGTGCCAGCAGCTTGGAGCGACAGGGTTCTCAGCCCCAGCATTTT.

The V gene is TRBV9, the J gene TRBJ2-2; D may be TRBD1 or TRBD2 (5 bases each). CDR1 and CDR2 (germline): SGDLS, YYNGEE. The CDR3 is made up of 15 amino acids. Trimming shortened V by 4 bases and J by 7 bases, and 17 bases separated the two germline ends. The CDR3: CASSSPGRQGGELFF. The DNA for the CDR3 is TGTGCCAGCAGCTCCCCGGGACGGCAGGGCGGGGAGCTGTTTTTT.

The chain couples TRBV6-5 to TRBJ1-2; tentatively, D is TRBD1 (5 bases). Per germline, CDR1 MNHEY and CDR2 SVGAGI. This CDR3 contains 13 residues. V dropped 2 bases and J dropped 7 bases, with 11 bases sitting between them. CDR3 sequence: CASSYGGKVGYTF. In DNA, the CDR3 is TGTGCCAGCAGTTACGGGGGGAAGGTTGGCTACACCTTC.

The chain recombines TRBV28 with TRBJ1-2; D is ambiguous. Deletions cut 4 bases from V and 6 bases from J, with 12 bases between. The CDR3 sequence is 13 residues long. Germline CDR1 is MDHEN and CDR2 is SYDVKM. For the CDR3, the DNA is TGTGCCAGCAGTTCGCCGGGCATCAATGGCTACACCTTC. Protein product: CASSSPGINGYTF.

The J gene is TRBJ1-6, the V gene TRBV19; a possible D gene is TRBD1 (5 bases). The CDR3 spans 18 residues. Germline loops: CDR1 LNHDA, CDR2 SQIVND (reference sequence). Trimming pared 4 bases from V and 2 bases from J, leaving 18 bases between. CDR3 residues: CASSTPPGGRPYNSPLHF. For the CDR3, the DNA is TGTGCCAGTAGTACCCCCCCGGGGGGAAGGCCCTATAATTCACCCCTCCACTTT.

CDR3 nucleotides: TGTGCCACCAGCAGTACCCCGGGAAGTGACCTCTCCTACGAGCAGTACGTC. It specifies CATSSTPGSDLSYEQYV. The V gene is TRBV15, the J gene TRBJ2-7, with D maybe TRBD2 (5 bases). Germline CDR1 is LNHNV and CDR2 is YYDKDF (reference sequence). V dropped 3 bases and J dropped 0 bases, with 18 bases sitting between them. This CDR3 has 17 residues.

DNA of the CDR3: TGTGCCACCACCCCGGACAGGGCCAAGTGGGGCTACACCTTC. Protein sequence: CATTPDRAKWGYTF. The rearrangement joins TRBV19 to TRBJ1-2, with 8 positions matching TRBD1. CDR1 and CDR2 (germline): LNHDA, SQIVND (reference sequence). After removal of 10 bases from V and 8 bases from J, the junction contained 15 bases not matched to a gene. CDR3 length: 14 residues.

Only one count was recorded for this clone. The V and J genes are TRBV6-2 or TRBV6-3 and TRBJ1-5, with D unresolved. Germline loops: CDR1 MNHEY, CDR2 SVGEGT. The V end was cut by 4 bases, the J end by 1 base, with 8 bases between. The CDR3 extends over 14 amino acids. The CDR3 DNA sequence: TGTGCCAGCAGTTCTAGACTGAGCAATCAGCCCCAGCATTTT. Translating gives CASSSRLSNQPQHF.

This chain links TRBV19 with TRBJ2-2, with D unresolved. This CDR3 has 14 amino acids. V was clipped by 3 bases and J by 6 bases, with 11 bases between them. CDR1 and CDR2 (germline): LNHDA, SQIVND (reference sequence). The CDR3 nucleotides read TGTGCCAGTAGTATTCCGGCAGATCCCGGGGAGCTGTTTTTT. Translated, it gives CASSIPADPGELFF. The whole variable domain, remainder taken from reference TRBV19 and TRBJ2-2, is DGGITQSPKYLFRKEGQNVTLSCEQNLNHDAMYWYRQDPGQGLRLIYYSQIVNDFQKGDIAEGYSVSREKKESFPLTVTSAQKNPTAFYLCASSIPADPGELFFGEGSRLTVL.

The chain couples TRBV6-1 to TRBJ1-2; possibly TRBD1 for D (5 bases). Trimming cost V 2 bases and J 13 bases, with 17 bases left between them. The CDR3 consists of 13 residues. Germline values: CDR1 MNHNS, CDR2 SASEGT. The CDR3 nucleotides are TGTGCCAGCAGTGAAAGGGGACGCCTGGGCCTCACCTTC. As protein: CASSERGRLGLTF.

The chain carries TRBV4-1 and TRBJ2-1; TRBD1 aligns across 8 bases. Germline assignment: CDR1 MGHRA and CDR2 YSYEKL. V trimming: 3 bases; J trimming: 1 base; junction bases outside the gene matches: 5. The CDR3 sequence is 16 residues long. The CDR3 nucleotides read TGCGCCAGCAGCCAGGCCACAGGGGGTTCCTACAATGAGCAGTTCTTC. This sequence encodes CASSQATGGSYNEQFF.

This clone was seen once. The J gene is TRBJ1-5, the V gene TRBV19; D is unresolved. Between the trimmed V and J ends, which lost 7 bases and 4 bases, there was a span of 20 bases. The CDR3 runs 16 residues. Germline lookup yields CDR1 LNHDA and CDR2 SQIVND (reference sequence). As DNA, the CDR3 is TGTGCCAGTATGACCCTCGAGACGCTTGCAAATCAGCCCCAGCATTTT. Translated, it gives CASMTLETLANQPQHF.

This rearrangement joins TRBV10-2 to TRBJ1-3; D gene uncertain. Trimming took 6 bases from V and 3 from J, leaving 18 bases between them. This CDR3 has 16 amino acids. Germline V gene sequence: CDR1 WSHSY, CDR2 SAAADI. As DNA, the CDR3 is TGCGCCAGCAGGGGAACACGGAATACAATTGGAAACACCATATATTTT. Translating it yields CASRGTRNTIGNTIYF.

V gene TRBV29-1 combines with J gene TRBJ2-3; perhaps TRBD2 as D (5 bases). CDR1 is SQVTM and CDR2 is ANQGSEA in the germline V gene. This CDR3 has 13 amino acids. The V and J ends lost 7 bases and 2 bases respectively, with 13 bases between them. The CDR3 loop is CSARGSPTDTQYF. CDR3 DNA: TGCAGCGCCCGAGGGAGTCCCACAGATACGCAGTATTTT.

The chain uses TRBV6-2 or TRBV6-3 and TRBJ1-2; D remains unclear. Germline lookup yields CDR1 MNHEY and CDR2 SVGEGT. There are 12 residues in the CDR3. V was pared by 5 bases and J by 8 bases, with 12 bases between. This CDR3 reads CASSPTVRGYTF. The CDR3 DNA reads TGTGCCAGCAGTCCCACCGTTCGAGGCTACACCTTC.

The genes are TRBV3-1 (or the pseudogene TRBV3-2) and TRBJ1-2; D gene uncertain. This CDR3 has 13 residues. Per germline, CDR1 LGHDT and CDR2 YNNKEL (reference sequence). V was shortened by 6 bases and J by 6 bases, with 14 bases between the two germline ends. The CDR3 DNA sequence: TGTGCCAGCAGGTCCCGGGAGACGGATGGCTACACCTTC. Amino acids: CASRSRETDGYTF.

The rearrangement links TRBV6-5 to TRBJ1-1; D is uncertain. The CDR3 has 13 residues. V was pared by 5 bases and J by 1 base, with 8 bases between. Germline lookup yields CDR1 MNHEY and CDR2 SVGAGI. CDR3: CASSPTRNTEAFF. Here the CDR3 DNA reads TGTGCCAGCAGTCCAACCCGGAACACTGAAGCTTTCTTT.

The chain carries TRBV19 and TRBJ2-5; TRBD2 matches at 7 bases. The length of the CDR3 is 14 residues. Per germline, CDR1 LNHDA and CDR2 SQIVND (reference sequence). J gave up 4 bases and V 7 bases, and 9 bases lay outside the gene matches. The CDR3 bases are TGTGCCAGTACCGAGCGGGGCCGGGGAGAGACCCAGTACTTC. Translating it yields CASTERGRGETQYF.

The rearrangement links TRBV25-1 to TRBJ1-1; 10 bases map to TRBD1. J was trimmed by 5 bases and V by 6 bases; bases with no gene match: 9. CDR1 MGHDK and CDR2 SYGVNS come from the germline V gene. CDR3 length: 15 residues. The CDR3 loop is CASSRGGQGETEAFF. As DNA, the CDR3 is TGTGCCAGCAGCCGGGGCGGACAGGGGGAAACTGAAGCTTTCTTT.

The chain uses TRBV25-1 and TRBJ1-1, with D possibly TRBD1 on 6 matching bases. The V gene's germline CDR1 is MGHDK and CDR2 SYGVNS. This CDR3 contains 15 residues. V lost 3 bases and J 1 base, leaving 12 bases between the germline ends. CDR3 sequence: CASSETGGGNTEAFF. As DNA, the CDR3 is TGTGCCAGCAGTGAGACGGGAGGGGGGAACACTGAAGCTTTCTTT.

The chain combines TRBV5-5 with TRBJ2-2, with 8 nucleotides matching TRBD2. The V gene end was trimmed by 4 bases and the J gene end by 4 bases; junction bases not matched to a gene: 6. The CDR3 totals 15 residues. Germline-derived CDR1 and CDR2 are SGHKS and YYEKEE (reference sequence). The CDR3 is CASSTGLVATGELFF. CDR3 coding DNA: TGTGCCAGCAGCACGGGACTAGTGGCCACCGGGGAGCTGTTTTTT.

This chain uses TRBV5-1 with TRBJ2-1; unclear D gene. Germline values: CDR1 SGHRS, CDR2 YFSETQ. The V and J ends lost 0 bases and 6 bases respectively, with 7 bases between them. This CDR3 is 13 amino acids long. CDR3 loop: CASSLGQVNEQFF. The CDR3 DNA follows: TGCGCCAGCAGCTTGGGGCAAGTCAATGAGCAGTTCTTC.

This rearrangement joins TRBV10-1 to TRBJ1-2; 10 bases line up with TRBD1. Germline V gives CDR1 WNHNN, CDR2 SYGVQD (reference sequence). Trimming removed 5 bases from V and 6 bases from J; junction bases left unmatched: 3. The CDR3 spans 13 residues. This CDR3 reads CASSSGQGDGYTF. CDR3 DNA sequence: TGCGCCAGCAGTTCCGGACAGGGGGATGGCTACACCTTC.

The chain carries TRBV6-2 or TRBV6-3 and TRBJ2-5; 12 nucleotides agree with TRBD2. CDR1 and CDR2 (germline): MNHEY, SVGEGT. With 5 bases clipped from V and 5 bases from J, the junction kept 3 bases outside the gene matches. The CDR3 is 14 residues long. The DNA of the CDR3 is TGTGCCAGCAGTCTAGCGGGGGGGCCGGAGACCCAGTACTTC. Its translation: CASSLAGGPETQYF.

The chain carries TRBV6-2 or TRBV6-3 and TRBJ2-6; D may be TRBD1 (6 bases). This CDR3 is 14 amino acids long. The ends were cut back, 6 bases at V and 2 bases at J, with 8 bases in the middle. Germline loops: CDR1 MNHEY, CDR2 SVGEGT. CDR3 protein: CASSKGAGANVLTF. The CDR3 DNA reads as TGTGCCAGCAGCAAGGGGGCTGGGGCCAACGTCCTGACTTTC.

The chain joins TRBV7-2 to TRBJ2-5, with 8 bases that match TRBD1. The CDR3 has 15 residues. J gave up 5 bases and V 3 bases, and 8 bases lay outside the gene matches. Germline CDR1 reads SGHTA; CDR2 reads FQGNSA. DNA of the CDR3: TGTGCCAGCAGCTTCTGGACAGGGTCGGATGAGACCCAGTACTTC. Protein product: CASSFWTGSDETQYF.

The chain has TRBV3-1 (or the pseudogene TRBV3-2) and TRBJ1-1; D remains unclear. CDR1 is LGHDT and CDR2 is YNNKEL in the germline V gene (reference sequence). Trimming shortened V by 9 bases and J by 0 bases, and 17 bases separated the two germline ends. The CDR3 consists of 15 residues. The CDR3 nucleotides are TGTGCCAGTTCTCCCGAGGCAGGAGTGAACACTGAAGCTTTCTTT. This codes for CASSPEAGVNTEAFF.

J is TRBJ2-3 and V is TRBV12-3 or TRBV12-4; D unclear. Trimming pared 3 bases from V and 4 bases from J, leaving 5 bases between. The CDR3 loop spans 12 amino acids. The CDR3 region is CASSFSSDTQYF. The CDR3, as DNA: TGTGCCAGCAGTTTTTCATCAGATACGCAGTATTTT.

V is TRBV6-5 and J is TRBJ2-2; D is possibly TRBD2 (6 bases). The CDR3 consists of 14 residues. From germline, CDR1 is MNHEY and CDR2 SVGAGI. V lost 6 bases and J lost 7, with 15 bases in between. Written as DNA, the CDR3 is TGTGCCAGCAGCCTCCTGGGGGGAGACGGGGAGCTGTTTTTT. Its protein product is CASSLLGGDGELFF.

The rearrangement joins TRBV6-2 or TRBV6-3 to TRBJ1-2; unclear D gene. CDR3 length: 13 residues. Per germline, CDR1 MNHEY and CDR2 SVGEGT. The V end lost 0 bases, the J end lost 4 bases, and 6 bases lay between the germline ends. This CDR3 is CASSYSQTYGYTF. DNA for the CDR3: TGTGCCAGCAGTTACTCGCAGACCTATGGCTACACCTTC.

The rearrangement joins TRBV5-6 to TRBJ2-7; D unresolved. This CDR3 has 13 residues. Germline CDR1 and CDR2: SGHDT and YYEEEE. Trimming removed 0 bases at V and 1 base at J, with 5 bases between. In DNA form, the CDR3 reads TGTGCCAGCAGCTTGGGATGGTCCTACGAGCAGTACGTC. Protein sequence: CASSLGWSYEQYV.